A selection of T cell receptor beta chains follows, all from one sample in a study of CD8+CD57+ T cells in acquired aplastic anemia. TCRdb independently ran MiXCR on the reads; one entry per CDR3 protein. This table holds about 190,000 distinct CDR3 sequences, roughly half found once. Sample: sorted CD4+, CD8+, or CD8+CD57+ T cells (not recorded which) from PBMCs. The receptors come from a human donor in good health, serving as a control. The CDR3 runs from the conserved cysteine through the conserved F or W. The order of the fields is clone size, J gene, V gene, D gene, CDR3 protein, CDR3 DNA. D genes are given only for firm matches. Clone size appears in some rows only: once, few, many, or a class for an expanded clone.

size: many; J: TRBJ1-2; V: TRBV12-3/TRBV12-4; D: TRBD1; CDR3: CASSLTWTGPAGYTF; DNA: TGTGCCAGCAGTTTAACATGGACAGGGCCAGCTGGCTACACCTTC
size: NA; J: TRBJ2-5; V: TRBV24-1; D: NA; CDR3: CATHQGHGTQYF; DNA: TGTGCCACCCACCAGGGGCATGGGACCCAGTACTTC
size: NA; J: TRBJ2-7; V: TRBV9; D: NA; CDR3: CASSLAVLSGQAYEQYF; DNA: TGTGCCAGCAGTTTAGCGGTGTTGTCGGGACAAGCCTACGAGCAGTACTTC
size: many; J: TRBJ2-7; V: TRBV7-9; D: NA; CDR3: CASSLAWGNSYEQYF; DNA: TGTGCCAGCAGCTTAGCGTGGGGCAACTCCTACGAGCAGTACTTC
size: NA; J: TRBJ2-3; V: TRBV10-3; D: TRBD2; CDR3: CAISESSWPSGASDTQYF; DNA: TGTGCCATCAGTGAGTCGTCGTGGCCTAGCGGGGCATCAGATACGCAGTATTTT
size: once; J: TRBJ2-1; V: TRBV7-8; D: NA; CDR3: CASSLAIVGGSSYNEQFF; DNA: TGTGCCAGCAGCTTAGCGATTGTCGGGGGTAGCTCCTACAATGAGCAGTTCTTC
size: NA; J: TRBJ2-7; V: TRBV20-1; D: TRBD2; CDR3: CSARGPSGRPYEQYF; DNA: TGCAGTGCTAGGGGTCCGAGCGGGAGGCCCTACGAGCAGTACTTC
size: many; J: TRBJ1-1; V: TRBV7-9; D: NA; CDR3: CASSLFSDTEAFF; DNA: TGTGCCAGCAGCTTATTCTCCGACACTGAAGCTTTCTTT
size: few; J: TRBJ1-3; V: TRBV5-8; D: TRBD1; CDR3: CASRLSPQHRGTGNTIYF; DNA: TGTGCCAGCAGACTATCACCTCAACACAGGGGAACTGGAAACACCATATATTTT
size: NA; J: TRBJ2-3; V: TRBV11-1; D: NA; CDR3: CASSLVRNTDTQYF; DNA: TGTGCCAGCAGCTTAGTGCGGAACACAGATACGCAGTATTTT
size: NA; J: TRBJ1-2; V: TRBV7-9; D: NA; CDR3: CASSPGAARSGYTF; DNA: TGTGCCAGCAGCCCTGGTGCGGCCAGATCAGGCTACACCTTC
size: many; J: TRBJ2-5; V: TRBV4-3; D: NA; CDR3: CASSQEPNQETQYF; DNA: TGCGCCAGCAGCCAAGAACCGAACCAAGAGACCCAGTACTTC
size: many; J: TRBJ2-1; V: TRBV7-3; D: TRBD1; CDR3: CASSFDRGRYNEQFF; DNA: TGTGCCAGCAGCTTTGACAGGGGACGCTACAATGAGCAGTTCTTC
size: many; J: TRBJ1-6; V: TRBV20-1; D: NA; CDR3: CSARDFRLDNSPLHF; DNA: TGCAGTGCTAGAGATTTTCGGCTAGATAATTCACCCCTCCACTTT
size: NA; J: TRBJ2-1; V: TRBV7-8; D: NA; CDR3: CASSLASGASSYNEQFF; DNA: TGTGCCAGCAGCTTAGCCTCAGGGGCTAGCTCCTACAATGAGCAGTTCTTC
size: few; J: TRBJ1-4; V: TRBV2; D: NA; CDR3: CASYGNEKLFF; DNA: TGTGCCAGCTACGGTAATGAAAAACTGTTTTTT
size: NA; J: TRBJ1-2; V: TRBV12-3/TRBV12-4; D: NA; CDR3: CASSWGDYGYTF; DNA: TGTGCCAGCAGTTGGGGTGACTATGGCTACACCTTC
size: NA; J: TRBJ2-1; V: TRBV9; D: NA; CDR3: CASSVRGVDEQFF; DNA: TGTGCCAGCAGCGTAAGGGGCGTGGATGAGCAGTTCTTC
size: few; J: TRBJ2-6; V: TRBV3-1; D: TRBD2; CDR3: CASSSRLAPFSGANVLTF; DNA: TGTGCCAGCAGCTCCCGACTAGCCCCCTTCTCTGGGGCCAACGTCCTGACTTTC
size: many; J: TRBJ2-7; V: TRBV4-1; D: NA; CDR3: CASSQAHSSTYEQYF; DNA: TGCGCCAGCAGCCAAGCCCACTCTTCGACCTACGAGCAGTACTTC
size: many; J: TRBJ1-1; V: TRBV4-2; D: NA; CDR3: CASSQETTVNTEAFF; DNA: TGTGCCAGCAGCCAAGAGACGACGGTGAACACTGAAGCTTTCTTT
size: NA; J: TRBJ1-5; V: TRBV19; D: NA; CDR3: CASRTTFNSNQPQHF; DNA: TGTGCCAGTAGGACTACCTTTAATAGCAATCAGCCCCAGCATTTT
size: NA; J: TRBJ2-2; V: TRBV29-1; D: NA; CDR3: CSVEGQSTGELFF; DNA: TGCAGCGTTGAGGGGCAAAGCACCGGGGAGCTGTTTTTT
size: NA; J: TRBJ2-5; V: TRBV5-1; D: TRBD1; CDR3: CASSTRTGSGETQYF; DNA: TGCGCCAGCAGCACCCGGACAGGGTCAGGAGAGACCCAGTACTTC
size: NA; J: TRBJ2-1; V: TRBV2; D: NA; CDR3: CASSEGGREQFF; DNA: TGTGCCAGCAGTGAAGGGGGCCGCGAGCAGTTCTTC
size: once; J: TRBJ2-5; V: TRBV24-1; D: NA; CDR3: CATSDGDGGQETQYF; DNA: TGTGCCACCAGTGATGGCGATGGCGGGCAAGAGACCCAGTACTTC
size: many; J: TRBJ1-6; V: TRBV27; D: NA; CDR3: CASSPLRQGSYNSPLHF; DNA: TGTGCCAGCAGTCCACTCCGTCAGGGTTCCTATAATTCACCCCTCCACTTT
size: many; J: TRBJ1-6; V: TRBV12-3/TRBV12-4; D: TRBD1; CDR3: CASSFLDRNSPLHF; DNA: TGTGCCAGCAGTTTTCTGGACAGGAATTCACCCCTCCACTTT
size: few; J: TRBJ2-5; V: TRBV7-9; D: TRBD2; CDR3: CASSRTSGGQETQYF; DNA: TGTGCCAGCAGCCGGACTAGCGGGGGGCAAGAGACCCAGTACTTC
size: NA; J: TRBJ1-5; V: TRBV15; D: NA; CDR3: CATSRDRGQPQHF; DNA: TGTGCCACCAGCAGAGATCGGGGGCAGCCCCAGCATTTT
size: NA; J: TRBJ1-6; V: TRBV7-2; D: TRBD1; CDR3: CASMVMTGVANSPLHF; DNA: TGTGCCAGCATGGTAATGACAGGGGTGGCTAATTCACCCCTCCACTTT
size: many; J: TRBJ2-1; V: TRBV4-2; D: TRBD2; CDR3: CASSQDTSGSYNEQFF; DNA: TGTGCCAGCAGCCAAGATACTAGCGGCTCCTACAATGAGCAGTTCTTC
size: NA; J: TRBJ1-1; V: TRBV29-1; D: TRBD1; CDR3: CSVARDRGSTGAFF; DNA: TGCAGCGTTGCTCGGGACAGGGGAAGCACTGGAGCTTTCTTT
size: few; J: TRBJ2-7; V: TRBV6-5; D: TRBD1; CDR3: CASSELDRANSYEQYF; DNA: TGTGCCAGCAGTGAATTAGACAGGGCGAATTCCTACGAGCAGTACTTC
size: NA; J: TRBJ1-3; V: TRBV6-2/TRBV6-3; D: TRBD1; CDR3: CASRALGQSRSGNTIYF; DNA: TGTGCCAGCAGGGCCCTGGGACAGTCACGCTCTGGAAACACCATATATTTT
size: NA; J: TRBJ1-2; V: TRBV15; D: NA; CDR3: CATSDGRGYGYTF; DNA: TGTGCCACCAGCGATGGACGGGGCTATGGCTACACCTTC
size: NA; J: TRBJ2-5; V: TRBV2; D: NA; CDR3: CARGTRQETQYF; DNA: TGTGCCAGGGGGACAAGACAAGAGACCCAGTACTTC
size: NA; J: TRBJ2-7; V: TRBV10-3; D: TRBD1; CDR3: CARPGQGAYEQYF; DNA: TGTGCCAGACCGGGACAGGGGGCCTACGAGCAGTACTTC
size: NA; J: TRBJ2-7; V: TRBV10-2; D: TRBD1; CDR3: CASNAGTELYEQYF; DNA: TGCGCCAGCAACGCCGGGACAGAGCTCTACGAGCAGTACTTC
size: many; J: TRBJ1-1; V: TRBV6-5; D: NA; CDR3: CASSPVNTNTEAFF; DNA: TGTGCCAGCAGTCCTGTAAACACTAACACTGAAGCTTTCTTT
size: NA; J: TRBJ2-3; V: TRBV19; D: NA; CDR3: CASSNPGTGRGVSTDTQYF; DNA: TGTGCCAGTAGTAATCCCGGGACAGGGCGGGGGGTGAGCACAGATACGCAGTATTTT
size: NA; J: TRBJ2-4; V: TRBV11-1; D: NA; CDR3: CASSFGQPILAKSIQYF; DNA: TGTGCCAGCAGCTTTGGACAGCCAATACTAGCCAAAAGCATTCAGTACTTC
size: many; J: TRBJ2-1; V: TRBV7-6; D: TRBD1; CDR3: CASSLGTVRYNEQFF; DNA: TGTGCCAGCAGCTTGGGGACAGTCCGTTACAATGAGCAGTTCTTC
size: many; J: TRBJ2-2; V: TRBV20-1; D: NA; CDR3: CSAKRPGEKTGELFF; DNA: TGCAGTGCTAAGAGGCCAGGGGAGAAGACCGGGGAGCTGTTTTTT
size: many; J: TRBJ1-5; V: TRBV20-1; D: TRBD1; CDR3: CSAAQLGQAAREGNQPQHF; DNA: TGCAGTGCCGCGCAGCTGGGACAGGCTGCCCGCGAGGGCAATCAGCCCCAGCATTTT
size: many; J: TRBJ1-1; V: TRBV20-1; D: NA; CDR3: CSAPRGTANTEAFF; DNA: TGCAGTGCTCCCCGTGGGACGGCTAACACTGAAGCTTTCTTT
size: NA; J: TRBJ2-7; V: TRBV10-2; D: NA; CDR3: CASNAGTRYF; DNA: TGCGCCAGCAACGCCGGGACCCGGTACTTC
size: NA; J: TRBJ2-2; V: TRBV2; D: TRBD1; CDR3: CASRDRVANTGELFF; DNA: TGTGCCAGCAGGGACAGGGTCGCGAACACCGGGGAGCTGTTTTTT
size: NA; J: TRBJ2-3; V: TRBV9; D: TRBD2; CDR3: CASSVRLAATDTQYF; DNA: TGTGCCAGCAGCGTGAGACTAGCTGCCACAGATACGCAGTATTTT
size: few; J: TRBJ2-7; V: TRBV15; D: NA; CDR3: CATSRDPQGYEQYF; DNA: TGTGCCACCAGCAGAGATCCGCAGGGTTACGAGCAGTACTTC
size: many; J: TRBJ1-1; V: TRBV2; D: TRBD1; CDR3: CASSDLAAGGFEAFF; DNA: TGTGCCAGCAGTGATTTGGCAGCAGGGGGCTTTGAAGCTTTCTTT
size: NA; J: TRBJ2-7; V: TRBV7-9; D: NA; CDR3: CASSLTSGGNLYEQYF; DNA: TGTGCCAGCAGCTTAACATCGGGGGGCAACCTTTACGAGCAGTACTTC
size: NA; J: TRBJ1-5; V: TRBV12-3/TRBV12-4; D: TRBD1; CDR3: CASIDSGTGNNQPQHF; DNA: TGTGCCAGCATCGATTCCGGGACAGGCAACAATCAGCCCCAGCATTTT
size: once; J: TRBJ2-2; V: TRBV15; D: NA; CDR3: CATSSKRDGSNTGELFF; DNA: TGTGCCACCAGCAGCAAACGGGACGGATCGAACACCGGGGAGCTGTTTTTT